Listed here are 10 T cell receptor beta chains from one sample, sequenced in a study of T cell responses to AZD1222 COVID-19 vaccine (dated by TCRdb to the early 2020s). Preparation of the library involved the immunoSEQ multiplex PCR assay. TCRdb holds this immuneACCESS table with in-frame rearrangements only. Some clones are missing; in checked studies, unresolved V genes explain under half, and the rest has no known cause. For this sample there are 150,000 to 180,000 clones; 88% appear just once. The ten largest make up around 3.1% of the sample. Sample time point, as interpreted from the label and publication: baseline before first vaccination. The specimen was peripheral blood, collected on day 0 of AZD1222 vaccination. The receptors were gathered from an adult in good health.

The rearrangement uses TRBV27 and TRBJ1-3; D is ambiguous. Trimming pared 6 bases from V and 4 bases from J, leaving 10 bases between. Germline values: CDR1 MNHEY, CDR2 SMNVEV (reference sequence). The CDR3 has 13 residues. Here the CDR3 DNA reads TGTGCCAGCAGCGAGACCCCCGGAAACACCATATATTTT. This codes for CASSETPGNTIYF.

The chain links TRBV29-1 to TRBJ1-2; 7 bases are a match to TRBD1. CDR3 size: 13 residues. Germline V gives CDR1 SQVTM, CDR2 ANQGSEA. V gave up 5 bases and J gave up 0 bases; unmatched junction bases: 3. CDR3 nucleotide sequence: TGCAGCGTTAAGGGGGCCTCTAACTATGGCTACACCTTC. Translating gives CSVKGASNYGYTF.

The V and J genes are TRBV7-2 and TRBJ1-3, with D perhaps matching TRBD1 (6 bases). V was cut by 2 bases and J by 7 bases, with 9 bases left in between. CDR3 length: 13 residues. Germline CDR1 reads SGHTA; CDR2 reads FQGNSA. Written as DNA, the CDR3 is TGTGCCAGCAGCTTAAACAGGGATAACACCATATATTTT. It specifies CASSLNRDNTIYF.

The V gene is TRBV2, the J gene TRBJ2-3; 12 positions agree with TRBD1. Germline V gene sequence: CDR1 SNHLY, CDR2 FYNNEI. This CDR3 region has 15 residues. With 8 bases clipped from V and 3 bases from J, the junction kept 6 bases outside the gene matches. The CDR3 loop reads CASLWDRGQTDTQYF. The CDR3 bases are TGTGCCAGCCTATGGGACAGGGGGCAGACAGATACGCAGTATTTT.

The CDR3 nucleotides read TGTGCCAGCAGCTATAGCGGGGGACCTTCCGAGCAGTACTTC. Amino acids: CASSYSGGPSEQYF. V gene TRBV7-2 combines with J gene TRBJ2-7; 9 nucleotides match TRBD2. The germline V gene has CDR1 SGHTA and CDR2 FQGNSA. Unmatched junction bases numbered 7, after V lost 4 bases and J lost 6 bases. The length of the CDR3 is 14 residues.

This chain uses TRBV19 with TRBJ1-5, with a weak D call TRBD1 (6 bases). The CDR3 is made up of 15 amino acids. Trimming removed 10 bases at V and 7 bases at J, with 23 bases between. Germline assignment: CDR1 LNHDA and CDR2 SQIVND (reference sequence). The CDR3 loop reads CATDTGQPTSQPQHF. The CDR3 region has the DNA TGTGCCACTGATACGGGACAACCGACGAGCCAGCCCCAGCATTTT.

The chain carries TRBV4-2 and TRBJ2-3; D call uncertain. Germline CDR1 LGHNA, CDR2 YNFKEQ. CDR3 size: 14 residues. V lost 1 base, J lost 4 bases, and 9 bases lay in between. The DNA for the CDR3 is TGTGCCAGCAGCCAAGCTCTCTTCGCAGATACGCAGTATTTT. This encodes CASSQALFADTQYF.

The chain employs TRBV7-9 and TRBJ2-1, with 13 bases aligning to TRBD2. The CDR3 has 14 residues. The J segment lost 7 bases and the V segment lost 5 bases, leaving 2 bases of the junction unmatched. In germline, CDR1 is SEHNR, CDR2 FQNEAQ (reference sequence). Here the CDR3 DNA reads TGTGCCAGCAGCCTGGGACTAGCGGGGAATGAGCAGTTCTTC. Residues: CASSLGLAGNEQFF.

A word on this clone: Other DNA variants within this sample encode the same CDR3. The genes are TRBV7-9 and TRBJ2-7; 12 bases line up with TRBD2. V dropped 1 base and J dropped 5; count of bases not matched to a gene: 3. CDR3 length: 15 amino acids. Looked up from germline, CDR1 is SEHNR and CDR2 is FQNEAQ (reference sequence). Here the CDR3 reads CASSLGLAGEDEQYF. For the CDR3, the DNA is TGTGCCAGCAGCTTAGGACTAGCGGGGGAGGACGAGCAGTACTTC.

The chain couples TRBV10-3 to TRBJ1-4; D is ambiguous. Germline CDR1 ENHRY, CDR2 SYGVKD. V was pared by 8 bases and J by 2 bases, with 21 bases between. The CDR3 contains 17 residues. In DNA form, the CDR3 reads TGTGCCATCCCTGTGACGGGCCCTCTCGGGACTAATGAAAAACTGTTTTTT. Protein: CAIPVTGPLGTNEKLFF.